These T cell receptor beta chains were read from a single sample in a study of blood T cells in healthy people across ages. TCRdb recomputed calls from the 5' RACE reads with MiXCR, one row per CDR3 protein. The repertoire holds over 300,000 distinct CDR3 sequences, roughly half seen once, with 51% in the top ten. Sequencing was done on a sample of blood. These receptors all come from a man in his sixties in good health. Each CDR3 is given with its conserved first and last residue. A D gene is named only where the DNA matches it firmly. Not every row has a clone size; where given, it reads once, few, many or a size class.

v_gene	d_gene	j_gene	abundance	CDR3aa	CDR3nt
TRBV29-1	NA	TRBJ2-1	NA	CSGGLWGRETQFF	TGCAGCGGGGGGCTTTGGGGGAGGGAGACCCAGTTCTTC
TRBV29-1	NA	TRBJ2-4	NA	CSVEDYRPEAKNIQYF	TGCAGCGTTGAAGATTATCGGCCAGAAGCCAAAAACATTCAGTACTTC
TRBV12-3/TRBV12-4	TRBD2	TRBJ2-7	NA	CASSFSSAGGPYEQYF	TGTGCCAGCAGTTTCTCCTCAGCGGGAGGGCCGTACGAGCAGTACTTC
TRBV7-6	NA	TRBJ2-1	NA	CASSLGGPGYDEQFF	TGTGCCAGCAGCTTAGGGGGACCGGGGTACGATGAGCAGTTCTTC
TRBV10-3	NA	TRBJ2-1	few	CAISEARVGGEQFF	TGTGCCATCAGTGAGGCGAGGGTAGGAGGGGAGCAGTTCTTC
TRBV5-4	NA	TRBJ2-3	NA	CASSPSGPPYTQYF	TGTGCCAGCAGCCCCTCCGGCCCCCCCTATACGCAGTATTTT
TRBV6-6	NA	TRBJ2-3	NA	CASWGAASTDTRYF	TGTGCCAGCTGGGGGGCCGCCAGCACAGATACGCGGTATTTT
TRBV5-1	TRBD2	TRBJ2-5	NA	CASSLETSGVETQYF	TGCGCCAGCAGCTTGGAGACTAGCGGGGTTGAGACCCAGTACTTC
TRBV6-6	TRBD1	TRBJ2-3	NA	CASTWDRAADTQYF	TGTGCCAGCACTTGGGACAGGGCGGCAGATACGCAGTATTTT
TRBV27	TRBD2	TRBJ2-5	NA	CASTPEASGVKETQYF	TGTGCCAGCACTCCCGAGGCGAGCGGGGTAAAAGAGACCCAGTACTTC
TRBV7-9	NA	TRBJ2-3	NA	CANSPRTITDTQYF	TGTGCCAACAGCCCGCGGACTATCACAGATACGCAGTATTTT
TRBV6-5	NA	TRBJ2-3	NA	CAASRVTAGTDTQYF	TGTGCCGCTAGTCGAGTAACTGCTGGCACAGATACGCAGTATTTT
TRBV20-1	NA	TRBJ2-5	NA	CSAVLLTLGEQYF	TGCAGTGCTGTACTACTCACCTTGGGGGAGCAGTACTTC
TRBV12-3/TRBV12-4	TRBD1	TRBJ2-1	few	CASSSRDRGVGEQFF	TGTGCCAGCAGCTCCCGGGACAGGGGAGTGGGTGAGCAGTTCTTC
TRBV9	TRBD2	TRBJ2-3	few	CASSISGENTQYF	TGTGCCAGCAGCATTAGCGGGGAAAATACGCAGTATTTT
TRBV9	NA	TRBJ2-7	NA	CASSVEVYGRINEQYF	TGTGCCAGCAGCGTAGAGGTCTACGGAAGGATAAATGAGCAGTACTTC
TRBV2	TRBD2	TRBJ2-3	few	CASLAGSTDTQYF	TGTGCCAGTCTAGCGGGGAGTACAGATACGCAGTATTTT
TRBV10-3	NA	TRBJ2-7	NA	CAPGVTVEQYF	TGTGCCCCAGGGGTGACGGTGGAGCAGTACTTC
TRBV7-2	NA	TRBJ2-1	few	CASSFSRDLNEQFF	TGTGCCAGCAGCTTCTCGCGGGACCTCAATGAGCAGTTCTTC
TRBV5-1	TRBD2	TRBJ2-7	NA	CASSLMGGGTYEQYF	TGCGCCAGCAGCTTGATGGGCGGGGGAACCTACGAGCAGTACTTC
TRBV7-2	NA	TRBJ2-7	NA	CASSPRRTAPYEQYF	TGTGCCAGCAGCCCCCGTCGGACGGCCCCCTACGAGCAGTACTTC
TRBV20-1	NA	TRBJ1-1	few	CSAALLNTEAFF	TGCAGTGCCGCATTGCTAAACACTGAAGCTTTCTTT
TRBV5-1	NA	TRBJ2-5	few	CASSSREPWGSSETQYF	TGCGCCAGCAGCTCGAGGGAGCCGTGGGGGTCAAGTGAGACCCAGTACTTC
TRBV7-8	NA	TRBJ2-1	NA	CASSLAAYQNEQFF	TGTGCCAGCAGCTTAGCAGCCTACCAGAATGAGCAGTTCTTC
TRBV6-6	TRBD1	TRBJ2-5	NA	CASRQGATLETQYF	TGTGCCAGCAGACAGGGGGCGACCTTAGAGACCCAGTACTTC
TRBV12-5	NA	TRBJ2-5	few	CASGLMPGEETQYF	TGTGCTAGTGGTTTGATGCCGGGGGAGGAGACCCAGTACTTC
TRBV9	TRBD2	TRBJ2-1	few	CASSVGTSGIYNEQFF	TGTGCCAGCAGCGTCGGGACTAGCGGGATTTACAATGAGCAGTTCTTC
TRBV4-2	TRBD1	TRBJ1-2	NA	CASNQATGGNYGYTF	TGTGCCAGCAACCAGGCCACAGGGGGGAACTATGGCTACACCTTC
TRBV7-3	NA	TRBJ2-3	few	CASTPGTLNTDTQYF	TGTGCCAGCACCCCGGGGACTTTGAACACAGATACGCAGTATTTT
TRBV29-1	NA	TRBJ2-5	NA	CSVVATGETQYF	TGCAGCGTTGTCGCGACCGGGGAGACCCAGTACTTC
TRBV12-3/TRBV12-4	TRBD2	TRBJ2-7	NA	CASSLASGMWEQYF	TGTGCCAGCAGTTTGGCTAGCGGGATGTGGGAGCAGTACTTC
TRBV6-1	NA	TRBJ1-6	NA	CASTTDRTVNSPLHF	TGTGCCAGCACTACTGACAGAACTGTTAATTCACCCCTCCACTTT
TRBV6-6	NA	TRBJ2-7	NA	CASSKTGTDKYF	TGTGCCAGCAGCAAAACCGGGACTGACAAGTACTTC
TRBV29-1	TRBD2	TRBJ2-5	many	CSVAGTKQETQYF	TGCAGCGTTGCGGGGACTAAACAAGAGACCCAGTACTTC
TRBV6-5	NA	TRBJ1-2	NA	CASSYSSGLTVYGYTF	TGTGCCAGCAGTTACTCAAGCGGTCTGACCGTCTATGGCTACACCTTC
TRBV27	TRBD2	TRBJ2-4	NA	CASSSGLAGVSNIQYF	TGTGCCAGCAGTTCGGGACTAGCGGGAGTTTCGAACATTCAGTACTTC
TRBV12-3/TRBV12-4	TRBD1	TRBJ2-6	NA	CASSLDRGLANVLTF	TGTGCCAGCAGTTTAGACAGGGGGTTGGCCAACGTCCTGACTTTC
TRBV6-1	NA	TRBJ2-7	NA	CASGVDRTYEQYF	TGTGCCAGCGGTGTTGACAGAACCTACGAGCAGTACTTC
TRBV7-2	TRBD2	TRBJ2-3	NA	CASSLDSASGSPTDTQYF	TGTGCCAGCAGCTTAGATTCGGCCAGCGGGAGTCCCACAGATACGCAGTATTTT
TRBV4-3	TRBD2	TRBJ2-1	NA	CASSQGPGLAGAHEQFF	TGCGCCAGCAGCCAGGGCCCAGGACTAGCGGGAGCTCATGAGCAGTTCTTC
TRBV12-3/TRBV12-4	NA	TRBJ2-1	few	CASTLDIGGYNEQFF	TGTGCCAGCACCCTAGACATAGGAGGGTACAATGAGCAGTTCTTC
TRBV6-2/TRBV6-3	TRBD2	TRBJ2-1	NA	CASNQGLSYNEQFF	TGTGCCAGCAACCAGGGACTATCCTACAATGAGCAGTTCTTC
TRBV28	TRBD1	TRBJ2-7	NA	CASSSPDRVYYEQYF	TGTGCCAGCAGTTCCCCGGACAGGGTTTACTACGAGCAGTACTTC
TRBV6-2/TRBV6-3	NA	TRBJ2-7	NA	CASRSGGGGTYEQYF	TGTGCCAGCAGAAGTGGGGGCGGAGGAACCTACGAGCAGTACTTC
TRBV7-2	NA	TRBJ2-3	many	CASSSTTGGGGHTDTQYF	TGTGCCAGCAGCTCCACTACAGGAGGGGGGGGGCACACAGATACGCAGTATTTT
TRBV24-1	TRBD2	TRBJ2-3	many	CATSESVSGTDTQYF	TGTGCCACCAGTGAATCGGTTAGCGGGACAGATACGCAGTATTTT
TRBV5-1	NA	TRBJ1-2	few	CASSLLLGQSHGYTF	TGCGCCAGCAGCTTATTACTGGGACAATCCCATGGCTACACCTTC
TRBV3-1	NA	TRBJ2-1	many	CASSQIGTKVLFF	TGTGCCAGCAGCCAGATAGGGACCAAAGTTCTGTTCTTC
TRBV4-2	NA	TRBJ1-6	NA	CASSPNRAGTSSYNSPLHF	TGTGCCAGCAGCCCAAACCGGGCGGGAACGAGCTCCTATAATTCACCCCTCCACTTT
TRBV7-2	NA	TRBJ2-7	few	CASSSTGTRGIHEQYF	TGTGCCAGCAGCTCAACCGGGACACGGGGGATCCACGAGCAGTACTTC
TRBV10-1	NA	TRBJ2-6	NA	CASGKGGSGANVLTF	TGCGCCAGCGGTAAAGGGGGTTCTGGGGCCAACGTCCTGACTTTC
TRBV5-1	NA	TRBJ2-7	NA	CASSWGLEYEQYF	TGCGCCAGCAGCTGGGGCCTTGAGTACGAGCAGTACTTC
TRBV27	TRBD2	TRBJ2-5	NA	CASSLRFLAGGWETQYF	TGTGCCAGCAGTTTAAGATTTCTAGCGGGGGGCTGGGAGACCCAGTACTTC